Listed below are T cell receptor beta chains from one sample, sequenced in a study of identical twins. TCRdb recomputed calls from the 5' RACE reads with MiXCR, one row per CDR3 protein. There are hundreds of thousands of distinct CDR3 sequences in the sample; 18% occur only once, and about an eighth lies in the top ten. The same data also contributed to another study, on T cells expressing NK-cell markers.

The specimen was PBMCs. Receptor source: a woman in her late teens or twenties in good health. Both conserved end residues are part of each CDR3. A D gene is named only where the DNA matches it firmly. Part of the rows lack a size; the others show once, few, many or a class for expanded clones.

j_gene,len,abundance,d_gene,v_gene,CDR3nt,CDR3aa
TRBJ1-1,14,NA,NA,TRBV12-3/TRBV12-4,TGTGCCAGCACCCTAGGGGCACTGAACACTGAAGCTTTCTTT,CASTLGALNTEAFF
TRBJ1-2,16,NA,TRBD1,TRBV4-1,TGCGCCAGCAGCCAAGATGTAAGGCCGGGGACAGATGGCTACACCTTC,CASSQDVRPGTDGYTF
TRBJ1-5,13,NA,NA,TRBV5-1,TGCGCCTCAAGGGAGGGACCGGATCAGCCCCAGCATTTT,CASREGPDQPQHF
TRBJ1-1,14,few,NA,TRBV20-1,TGCAGTGCTAGAGTAGCGGGGACAAACACTGAAGCTTTCTTT,CSARVAGTNTEAFF
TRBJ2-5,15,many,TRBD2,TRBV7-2,TGTGCCAGCAGCTTAACGGCGGGGGGACAAGAGACCCAGTACTTC,CASSLTAGGQETQYF
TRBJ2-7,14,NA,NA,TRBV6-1,TGTGCCAGCAGTGGGGCGGCACGATCCTACGAGCAGTACTTC,CASSGAARSYEQYF
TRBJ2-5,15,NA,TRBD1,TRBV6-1,TGTGCCAGCAGCCCTCTCCCGGGACAGGGAGAGACCCAGTACTTC,CASSPLPGQGETQYF
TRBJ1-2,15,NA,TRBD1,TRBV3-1,TGTGCCAGCAGGGGGGTGGACAGGGCAGACCGTGGCTACACCTTC,CASRGVDRADRGYTF
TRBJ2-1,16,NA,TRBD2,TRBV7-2,TGTGCCAGCAGCCCGTGGACTAGCGGGGGCTACAATGAGCAGTTCTTC,CASSPWTSGGYNEQFF
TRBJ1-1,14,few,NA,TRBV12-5,TGTGCTAGTGGTTTGGTAGAGCGAGGAACTGAAGCTTTCTTT,CASGLVERGTEAFF
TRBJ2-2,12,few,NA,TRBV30,TGTGCCTGGAGTGTTTACACCGGGGAGCTGTTTTTT,CAWSVYTGELFF
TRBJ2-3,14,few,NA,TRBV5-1,TGCGCCAGCAGCCCGTGGGAGGACACAGATACGCAGTATTTT,CASSPWEDTDTQYF
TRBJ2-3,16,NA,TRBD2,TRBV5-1,TGCGCCAGCAGCTTCGGACTAGCGGGGGTTACAGATACGCAGTATTTT,CASSFGLAGVTDTQYF
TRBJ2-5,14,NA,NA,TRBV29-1,TGCAGCGTTGCGTTACATTCAGAAAGACGGACCCAGTACTTC,CSVALHSERRTQYF
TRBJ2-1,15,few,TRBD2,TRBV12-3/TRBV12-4,TGTGCCAGCAGACTCGGGACTAGCGGAAAAAATGAGCAGTTCTTC,CASRLGTSGKNEQFF
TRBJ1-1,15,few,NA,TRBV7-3,TGTGCCAGCAGCTTGACCGCAGGGGAGGCCACTGAAGCTTTCTTT,CASSLTAGEATEAFF